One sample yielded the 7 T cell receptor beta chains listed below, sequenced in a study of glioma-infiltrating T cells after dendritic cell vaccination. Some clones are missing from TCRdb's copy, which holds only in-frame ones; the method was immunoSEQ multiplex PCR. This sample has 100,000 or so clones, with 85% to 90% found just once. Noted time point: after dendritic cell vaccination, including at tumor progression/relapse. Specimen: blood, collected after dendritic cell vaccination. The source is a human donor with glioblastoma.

The CDR3 region is CASSDTYEQYF. Here the CDR3 DNA reads TGTGCCAGCAGTGACACCTACGAGCAGTACTTC. The V gene is TRBV25-1, the J gene TRBJ2-7; no clear D gene. Germline V gives CDR1 MGHDK, CDR2 SYGVNS. The CDR3 is 11 amino acids. V lost 3 bases to trimming and J lost 2 bases, with 2 bases between them.

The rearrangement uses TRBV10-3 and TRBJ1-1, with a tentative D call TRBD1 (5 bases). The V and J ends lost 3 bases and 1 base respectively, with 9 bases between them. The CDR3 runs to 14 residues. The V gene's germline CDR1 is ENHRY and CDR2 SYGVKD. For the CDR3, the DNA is TGTGCCATCAGTGACCCGGACACGAACACTGAAGCTTTCTTT. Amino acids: CAISDPDTNTEAFF.

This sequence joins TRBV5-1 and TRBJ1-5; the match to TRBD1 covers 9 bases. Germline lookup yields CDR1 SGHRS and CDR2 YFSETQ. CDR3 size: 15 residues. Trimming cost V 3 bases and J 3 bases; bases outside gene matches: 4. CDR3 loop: CASSSGTGNNQPQHF. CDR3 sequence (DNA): TGCGCCAGCAGCTCCGGGACAGGGAACAATCAGCCCCAGCATTTT.

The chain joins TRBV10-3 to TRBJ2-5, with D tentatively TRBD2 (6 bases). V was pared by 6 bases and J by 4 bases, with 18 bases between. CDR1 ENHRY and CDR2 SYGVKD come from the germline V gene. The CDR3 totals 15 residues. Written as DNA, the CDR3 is TGTGCCATCAGCCGGGAGCGGAGATCTAGAGAGACCCAGTACTTC. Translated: CAISRERRSRETQYF.

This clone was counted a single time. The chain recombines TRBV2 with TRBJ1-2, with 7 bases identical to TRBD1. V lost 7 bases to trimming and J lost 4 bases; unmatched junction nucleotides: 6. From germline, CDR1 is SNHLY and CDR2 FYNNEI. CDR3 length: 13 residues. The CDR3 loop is CASKGQAIYGYTF. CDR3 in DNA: TGTGCCAGCAAAGGACAGGCTATCTATGGCTACACCTTC.

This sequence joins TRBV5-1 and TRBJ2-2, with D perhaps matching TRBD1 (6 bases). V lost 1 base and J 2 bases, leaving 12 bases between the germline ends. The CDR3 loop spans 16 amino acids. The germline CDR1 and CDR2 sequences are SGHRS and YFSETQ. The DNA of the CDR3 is TGCGCCAGCAGCTTGTCCTGGGGGCTTAACACCGGGGAGCTGTTTTTT. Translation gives CASSLSWGLNTGELFF.

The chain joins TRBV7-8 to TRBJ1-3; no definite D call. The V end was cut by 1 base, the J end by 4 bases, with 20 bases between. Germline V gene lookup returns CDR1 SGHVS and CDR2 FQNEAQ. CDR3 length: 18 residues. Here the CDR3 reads CASSLGGSARRLGNTIYF. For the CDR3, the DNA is TGTGCCAGCAGCTTAGGAGGCTCAGCTCGAAGGCTCGGAAACACCATATATTTT.